This entry concerns a single TCR beta chain. Its antigen remains unknown. This entry belongs to a study of T cells in Graves' hyperthyroidism and ophthalmopathy. The overall study: Pretreatment peripheral blood was obtained at initial diagnosis.

Study-wide points: Most expanded thyroid clonotypes above 0.001 recurred in blood. Model-based prediction identified ophthalmopathy a median around seven months prior to its onset.

Per the germline V gene, CDR1 is SGHTA and CDR2 is FQGNSA. V was shortened by 0 bases and J by 10 bases, with 15 bases between the two germline ends. This CDR3 is 14 amino acids long. Aged 18 to 65, the patients had hyperthyroidism that was newly diagnosed and had lasted under 2 months. The investigators amplified TCR beta CDR3 regions from RNA transcripts. First-round RT-PCR of the TCR CDR3 relied on the HTBI primer set. A single record per CDR3 protein comes from TCRdb applying MiXCR to the multiplex PCR reads. In the table there are 800,000 or so distinct CDR3 sequences, 35% to 45% of which are singletons.

The sample comprised blood. The rearrangement links TRBV7-2 to TRBJ1-1; no definite D call. This TCR was recovered from a man between 18 and 29 years old with Graves' hyperthyroidism. The chain's CDR3 is CASSLAGGATVAFF. The DNA of the CDR3 is TGTGCCAGCAGCTTAGCGGGAGGCGCAACGGTAGCTTTCTTT.